The 6 T cell receptor beta chains given below trace back to one sample, sequenced in a study of early T cells in non-severe SARS-CoV-2 infection. One entry per CDR3 protein, called by TCRdb with MiXCR from the 5' RACE reads. Here the sample spans tens of thousands of distinct CDR3 sequences, around a tenth being singletons. Sequencing used whole blood, obtained at baseline. The source is an adult who was a healthcare worker with PCR-confirmed SARS-CoV-2 infection or an uninfected control (not recorded which).

This clonotype was found many times. The chain couples TRBV20-1 to TRBJ2-1, with TRBD2 identical over 7 bases. The V segment lost 6 bases and the J segment 8 bases; nucleotides outside the gene matches: 7. The germline CDR1 and CDR2 sequences are DFQATT and SNEGSKA (reference sequence). This CDR3 is 12 amino acids long. The CDR3 loop is CSALGGDHEQFF. In DNA form, the CDR3 reads TGCAGTGCCTTGGGGGGGGACCATGAGCAGTTCTTC.

V is TRBV20-1 and J is TRBJ2-1, with 8 bases identical to TRBD2. In germline, CDR1 is DFQATT, CDR2 SNEGSKA (reference sequence). The CDR3 sequence is 15 residues long. The trim removed 0 bases at V and 0 bases at J, leaving 1 base unmatched. The CDR3 sequence: CSAREGTSSYNEQFF. The CDR3 DNA reads as TGCAGTGCTAGAGAGGGGACTAGCTCCTACAATGAGCAGTTCTTC.

This clonotype showed up many times. This chain links TRBV6-1 with TRBJ2-1; 9 positions agree with TRBD2. Germline V gene sequence: CDR1 MNHNS, CDR2 SASEGT. This CDR3 region has 17 residues. The ends lost 1 base at V and 0 bases at J; junction bases unmatched: 4. The CDR3 region has the DNA TGTGCCAGCAGTGAAGAGACTAGCGGACACTCCTACAATGAGCAGTTCTTC. Its translation: CASSEETSGHSYNEQFF.

This clonotype was seen repeatedly, ten times or more. This chain connects TRBV24-1 to TRBJ2-1; 15 nucleotides agree with TRBD2. V lost 3 bases and J lost 3; bases outside the gene matches: 11. The germline V gene encodes CDR1 KGHDR and CDR2 SFDVKD. The CDR3 spans 20 residues. CDR3 residues: CATSDPGTSGRRGSYNEQFF. In DNA form, the CDR3 reads TGTGCCACCAGTGATCCCGGGACTAGCGGGAGGCGTGGTAGCTACAATGAGCAGTTCTTC.

J is TRBJ2-2 and V is TRBV18; 9 nucleotides match TRBD1. Germline V lookup: CDR1 KGHSH, CDR2 LQKENI. Trimming removed 3 bases from V and 2 bases from J; junction bases left unmatched: 4. This CDR3 contains 16 residues. The CDR3 coding sequence is TGTGCCAGCTCACCCCGGACAGGGGCTAACACCGGGGAGCTGTTTTTT. It yields the protein CASSPRTGANTGELFF. Filled out from reference TRBV18 and TRBJ2-2, the complete variable domain reads NAGVMQNPRHLVRRRGQEARLRCSPMKGHSHVYWYRQLPEEGLKFMVYLQKENIIDESGMPKERFSAEFPKEGPSILRIQQVVRGDSAAYFCASSPRTGANTGELFFGEGSRLTVL.

A few counts support this clonotype. This chain links TRBV6-6 with TRBJ2-2, with 8 bases identical to TRBD1. CDR1 and CDR2 (germline): MNHNY, SVGAGI (reference sequence). The CDR3 is 15 residues long. With V trimmed by 6 bases and J by 3 bases, 6 bases remained unmatched. CDR3 sequence: CASRSGGFDTGELFF. The CDR3 DNA follows: TGTGCCAGCAGGTCAGGGGGCTTTGACACCGGGGAGCTGTTTTTT.